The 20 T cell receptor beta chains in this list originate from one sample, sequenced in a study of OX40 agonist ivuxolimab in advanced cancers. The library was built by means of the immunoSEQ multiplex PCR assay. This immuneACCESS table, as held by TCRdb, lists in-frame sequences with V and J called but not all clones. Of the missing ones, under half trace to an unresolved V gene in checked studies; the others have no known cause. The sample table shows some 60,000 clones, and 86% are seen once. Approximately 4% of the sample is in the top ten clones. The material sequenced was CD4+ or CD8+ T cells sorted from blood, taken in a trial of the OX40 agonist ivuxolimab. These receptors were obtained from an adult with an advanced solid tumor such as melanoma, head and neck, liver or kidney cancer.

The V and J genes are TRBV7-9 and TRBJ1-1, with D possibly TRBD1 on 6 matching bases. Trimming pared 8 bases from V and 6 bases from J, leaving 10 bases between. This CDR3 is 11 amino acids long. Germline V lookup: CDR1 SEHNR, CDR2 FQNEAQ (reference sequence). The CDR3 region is CASGRGSEAFF. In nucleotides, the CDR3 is TGTGCCAGCGGTAGGGGGTCTGAAGCTTTCTTT.

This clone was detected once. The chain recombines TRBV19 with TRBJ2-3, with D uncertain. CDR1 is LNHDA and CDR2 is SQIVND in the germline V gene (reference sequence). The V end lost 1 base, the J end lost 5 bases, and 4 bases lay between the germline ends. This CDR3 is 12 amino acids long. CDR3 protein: CASSIGGDTQYF. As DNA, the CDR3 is TGTGCCAGTAGTATAGGCGGAGATACGCAGTATTTT.

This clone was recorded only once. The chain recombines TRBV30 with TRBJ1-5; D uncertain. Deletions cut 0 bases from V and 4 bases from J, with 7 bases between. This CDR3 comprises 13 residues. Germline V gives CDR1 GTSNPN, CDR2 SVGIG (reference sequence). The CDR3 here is CAWSVKENQPQHF. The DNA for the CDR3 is TGTGCCTGGAGTGTTAAGGAGAATCAGCCCCAGCATTTT.

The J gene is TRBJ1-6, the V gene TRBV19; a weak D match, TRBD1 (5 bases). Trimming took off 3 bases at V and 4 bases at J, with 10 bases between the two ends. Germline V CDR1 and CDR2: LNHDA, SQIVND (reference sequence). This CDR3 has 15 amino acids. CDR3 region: CASSIRGPYNSPLHF. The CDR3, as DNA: TGTGCCAGTAGTATCCGGGGACCTTATAATTCACCCCTCCACTTT.

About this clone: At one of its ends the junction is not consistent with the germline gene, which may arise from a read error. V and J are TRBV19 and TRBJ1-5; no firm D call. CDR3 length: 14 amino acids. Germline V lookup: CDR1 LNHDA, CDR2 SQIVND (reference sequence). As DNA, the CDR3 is TGTGCCGGTAGTAACGTCAATAGCAATCAGCCCCAGCATTTT. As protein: CAGSNVNSNQPQHF.

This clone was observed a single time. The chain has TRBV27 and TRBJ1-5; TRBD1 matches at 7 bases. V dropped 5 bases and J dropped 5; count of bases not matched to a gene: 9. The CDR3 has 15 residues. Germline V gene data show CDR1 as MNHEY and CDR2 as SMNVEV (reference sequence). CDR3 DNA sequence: TGTGCCAGCAGTCCTGACAGGGATCGCCATCAGCCCCAGCATTTT. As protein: CASSPDRDRHQPQHF.

The chain's CDR3 is CASTQGRSRGKQYF. CDR3 in DNA: TGTGCCAGCACTCAGGGGCGTTCCAGGGGCAAGCAGTACTTC. V gene TRBV27 combines with J gene TRBJ2-7; D may be TRBD1 (6 bases). This CDR3 spans 14 amino acids. Germline V gives CDR1 MNHEY, CDR2 SMNVEV (reference sequence). V lost 7 bases, J lost 8 bases, and 21 bases lay in between.

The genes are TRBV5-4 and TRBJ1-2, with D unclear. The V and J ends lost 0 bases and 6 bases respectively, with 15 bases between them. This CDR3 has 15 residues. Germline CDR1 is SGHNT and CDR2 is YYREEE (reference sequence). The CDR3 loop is CASSLEDARTDGYTF. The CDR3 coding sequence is TGTGCCAGCAGCTTGGAGGACGCCCGAACGGATGGCTACACCTTC.

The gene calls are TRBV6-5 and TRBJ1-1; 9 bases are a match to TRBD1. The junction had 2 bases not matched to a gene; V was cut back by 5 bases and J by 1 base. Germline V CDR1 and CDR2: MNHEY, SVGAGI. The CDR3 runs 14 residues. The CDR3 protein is CASSRQGENTEAFF. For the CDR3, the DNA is TGTGCCAGCAGTCGACAGGGGGAGAACACTGAAGCTTTCTTT.

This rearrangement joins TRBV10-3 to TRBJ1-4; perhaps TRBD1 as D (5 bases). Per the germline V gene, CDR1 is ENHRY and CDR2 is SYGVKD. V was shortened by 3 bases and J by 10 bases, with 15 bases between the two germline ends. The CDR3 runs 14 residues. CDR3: CAISDQPGRAKLFF. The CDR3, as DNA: TGTGCCATCAGTGACCAACCGGGCAGGGCAAAACTGTTTTTT.

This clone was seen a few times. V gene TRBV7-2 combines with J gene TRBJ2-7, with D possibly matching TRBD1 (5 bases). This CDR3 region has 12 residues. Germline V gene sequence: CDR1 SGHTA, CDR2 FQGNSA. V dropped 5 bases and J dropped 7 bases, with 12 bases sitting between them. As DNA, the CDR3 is TGTGCCAGCAGCCCGCAGGGTCGGGAGCAGTACTTC. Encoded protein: CASSPQGREQYF.

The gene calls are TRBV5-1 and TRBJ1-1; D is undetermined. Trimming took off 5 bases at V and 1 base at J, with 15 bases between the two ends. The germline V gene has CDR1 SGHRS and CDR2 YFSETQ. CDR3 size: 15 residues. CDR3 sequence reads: CASRVRGQENTEAFF. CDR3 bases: TGCGCCAGCAGGGTTCGGGGTCAGGAGAACACTGAAGCTTTCTTT.

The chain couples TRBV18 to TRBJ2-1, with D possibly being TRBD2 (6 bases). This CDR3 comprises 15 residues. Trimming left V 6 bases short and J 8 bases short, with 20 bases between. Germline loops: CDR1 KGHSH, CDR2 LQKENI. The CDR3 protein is CASSRQGMGGDEQFF. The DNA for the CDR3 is TGTGCCAGCTCCCGCCAGGGTATGGGAGGTGATGAGCAGTTCTTC.

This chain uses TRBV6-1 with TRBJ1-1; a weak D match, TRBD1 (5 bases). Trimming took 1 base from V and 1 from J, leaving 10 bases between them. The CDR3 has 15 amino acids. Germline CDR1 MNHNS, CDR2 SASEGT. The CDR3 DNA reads TGTGCCAGCAGTGAAGTAGGGGCGGGGAACACTGAAGCTTTCTTT. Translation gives CASSEVGAGNTEAFF.

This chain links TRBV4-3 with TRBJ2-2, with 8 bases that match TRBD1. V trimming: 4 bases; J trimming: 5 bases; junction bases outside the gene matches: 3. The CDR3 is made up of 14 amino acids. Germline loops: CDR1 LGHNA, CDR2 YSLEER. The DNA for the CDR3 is TGCGCCAGCAGCCGTGACAGGGGAACCGGGGAGCTGTTTTTT. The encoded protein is CASSRDRGTGELFF.

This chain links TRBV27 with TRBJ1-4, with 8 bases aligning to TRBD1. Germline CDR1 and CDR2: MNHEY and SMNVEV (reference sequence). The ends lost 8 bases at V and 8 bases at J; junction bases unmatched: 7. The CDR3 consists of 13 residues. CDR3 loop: CASGGTGLEKLFF. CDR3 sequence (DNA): TGTGCCAGCGGGGGGACAGGACTGGAAAAACTGTTTTTT.

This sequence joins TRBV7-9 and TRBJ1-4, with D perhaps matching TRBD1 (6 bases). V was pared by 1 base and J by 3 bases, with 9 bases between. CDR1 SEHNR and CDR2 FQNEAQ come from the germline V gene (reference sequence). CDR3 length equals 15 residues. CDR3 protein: CASSLDGGPNEKLFF. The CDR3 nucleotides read TGTGCCAGCAGCTTAGATGGGGGGCCTAATGAAAAACTGTTTTTT.

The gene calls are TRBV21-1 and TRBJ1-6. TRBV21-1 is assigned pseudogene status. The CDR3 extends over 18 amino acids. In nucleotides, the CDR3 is TGTGCCAGCAGCAAGGCAGGGAGGGATTGTGAGAGCTTTTCACCCCTCCACTTT. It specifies CASSKAGRDCESFSPLHF.

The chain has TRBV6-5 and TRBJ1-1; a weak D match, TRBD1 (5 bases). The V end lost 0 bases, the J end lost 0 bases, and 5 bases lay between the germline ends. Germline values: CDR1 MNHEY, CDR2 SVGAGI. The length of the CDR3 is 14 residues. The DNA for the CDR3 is TGTGCCAGCAGTTACTCACAGGTGAACACTGAAGCTTTCTTT. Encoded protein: CASSYSQVNTEAFF.

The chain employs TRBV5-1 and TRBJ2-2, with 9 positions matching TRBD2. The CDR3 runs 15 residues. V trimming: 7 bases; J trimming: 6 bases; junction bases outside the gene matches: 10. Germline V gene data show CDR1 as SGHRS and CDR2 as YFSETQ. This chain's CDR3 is CASRSTGLASGELFF. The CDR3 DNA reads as TGCGCCAGCCGATCTACTGGACTAGCGTCCGGGGAGCTGTTTTTT. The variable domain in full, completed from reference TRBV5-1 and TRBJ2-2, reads KAGVTQTPRYLIKTRGQQVTLSCSPISGHRSVSWYQQTPGQGLQFLFEYFSETQRNKGNFPGRFSGRQFSNSRSEMNVSTLELGDSALYLCASRSTGLASGELFFGEGSRLTVL.